This entry describes one TCR beta chain. Its antigen is as yet unknown. The PCR made use of 60 Vbeta and 13 Jbeta primers. Here immunoSEQ multiplex PCR was the method, and the copy in TCRdb shows in-frame clones only, minus some. With about 44,000 clones in the sample, the ten largest clones hold over 7%. The sample comes from a study of cytomegalovirus exposure and HLA in healthy donors. Findings and caveats of the study: Later on, an analysis found that several of the most significant clusters appeared to be linked to common viral pathogens, which included parvovirus B19. Equally common other TCR beta chains were less clonally expanded than HLA-associated ones, a later analysis found.

Trimming stripped 4 bases from V and 2 bases from J, with 13 bases between. The CDR3 covers 15 residues. CDR1 is SGHRS and CDR2 is YFSETQ in the germline V gene. The clonotype originates from a male donor in good health and CMV-seronegative. Sequencing used PBMCs. The rearrangement uses TRBV5-1 and TRBJ2-1; D is unresolved. The CDR3 DNA follows: TGCGCCAGCAGCATAGAGTACGCCCCCTACAATGAGCAGTTCTTC. It is translated as CASSIEYAPYNEQFF.